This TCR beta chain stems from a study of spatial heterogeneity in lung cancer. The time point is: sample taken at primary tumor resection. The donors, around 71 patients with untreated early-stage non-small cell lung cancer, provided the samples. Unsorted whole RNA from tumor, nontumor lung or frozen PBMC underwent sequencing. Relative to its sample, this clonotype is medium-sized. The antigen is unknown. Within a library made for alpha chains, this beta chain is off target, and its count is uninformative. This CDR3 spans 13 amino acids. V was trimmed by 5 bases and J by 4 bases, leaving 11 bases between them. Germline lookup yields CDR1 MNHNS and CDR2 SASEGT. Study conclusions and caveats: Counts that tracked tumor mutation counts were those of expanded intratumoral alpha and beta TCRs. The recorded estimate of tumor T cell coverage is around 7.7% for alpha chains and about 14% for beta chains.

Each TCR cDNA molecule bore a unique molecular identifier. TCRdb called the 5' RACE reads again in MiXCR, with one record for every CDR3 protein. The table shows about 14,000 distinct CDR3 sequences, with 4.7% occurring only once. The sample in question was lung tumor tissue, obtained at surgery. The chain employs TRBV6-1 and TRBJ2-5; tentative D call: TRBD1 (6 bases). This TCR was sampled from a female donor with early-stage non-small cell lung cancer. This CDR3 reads CASSRDTRETQYF. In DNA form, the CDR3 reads TGTGCCAGCAGTCGGGACACCCGAGAGACCCAGTACTTC.